The sequence of this TCR beta chain was determined in a study of cytomegalovirus exposure and HLA in healthy donors. Findings of the study overall: HLA restriction was apparent for most CMV-associated TCR beta chains in a later analysis.

PCR used 60 Vbeta primers and 13 Jbeta primers. TCRdb's table, derived via immunoSEQ multiplex PCR, lists solely in-frame clones and lacks some. Of about 190,000 clones listed, around 77% are singletons. The CDR3 totals 13 residues. In germline, CDR1 is MGHDK, CDR2 SYGVNS. J gave up 6 bases and V 10 bases, and 9 bases lay outside the gene matches. A remark on this clone: Its antigen is still unknown.

The TCR originated in a young woman in good health and CMV-seronegative. The chain combines TRBV25-1 with TRBJ1-1; the match to TRBD1 covers 9 bases. Sequencing used PBMCs. The CDR3 sequence is CATHPTGGPEAFF. The CDR3 DNA reads TGTGCCACCCATCCCACAGGGGGCCCTGAAGCTTTCTTT.